The text below deals with one TCR beta chain. Assay: immunoSEQ multiplex PCR; the TCRdb copy retains only in-frame clones and omits some. This sample carries roughly 200,000 clones, 70% to 80% of them seen once, and the ten largest clones take 5.5% to 7%. V was clipped by 2 bases and J by 4 bases, with 12 bases between them. CDR1 and CDR2 from the germline V gene are MNHEY and SVGAGI. The CDR3 has 15 amino acids. This record comes from a study of blood T cell repertoires in COVID-19. Sequenced sample: peripheral blood. The TCR originated in a woman in her thirties or forties with COVID-19, enrolled during active disease. The chain combines TRBV6-5 with TRBJ1-5, with D maybe TRBD1 (6 bases). In nucleotides, the CDR3 is TGTGCCAGCAGTTACGACGGCAGGGGAAATCAGCCCCAGCATTTT. It is translated as CASSYDGRGNQPQHF.